This paragraph reports one T cell receptor beta chain. The data originate from a study of blood T cell repertoires in COVID-19. Overall study context: In each case, the material was cDNA or gDNA derived from T cells, B-cell-depleted T cells, or PBMCs.

Study members were between about 18 and 89 years old and lived in 20 to 30 US regions. Participants were placed into cohorts based on the clinical history they reported. For recovered donors of Cohort 3, there were two negative PCRs, clearance, or symptom resolution. Assay used: immunoSEQ multiplex PCR; TCRdb lists only in-frame clones, some missing. Seen here are some 300,000 clones, around 86% observed once, and the top ten hold about 4%. V lost 7 bases and J lost 6; bases outside the gene matches: 11. CDR1 is SNHLY, CDR2 FYNNEI, per germline. The CDR3 loop spans 15 amino acids. The rearrangement links TRBV2 to TRBJ2-7; 11 bases agree with TRBD2. Sequenced sample: PBMCs or T cells enriched from blood (not recorded which). The TCR sequence derives from a man aged 30-40 years who had recovered from COVID-19. CDR3 in amino acids: CASKYKTGTSGEQYF. The CDR3 DNA is TGTGCCAGCAAGTATAAAACCGGGACTAGCGGCGAGCAGTACTTC.